A selection of T cell receptor beta chains follows, all from one sample in a study of blood T cell repertoires in COVID-19. The method was immunoSEQ multiplex PCR; TCRdb's version includes in-frame clones alone and lacks a portion of them. The sample holds approximately 200,000 clones, about 81% seen once. The specimen sequenced was peripheral blood. These receptor sequences come from a woman of 80 years or more with COVID-19, enrolled during active disease. Both conserved end residues are part of each CDR3. The D gene is left open where the match is weak. Clone size is shown for a subset of rows, as once, few, many or a class of expanded clone.

D	size	V	J	CDR3	DNA
.	few	TRBV2	TRBJ2-2	CASSTGSTGELFF	TGTGCCAGCAGCACAGGATCCACCGGGGAGCTGTTTTTT
.	.	TRBV30	TRBJ1-2	CASMERGRVGGYTF	TGTGCCTCCATGGAAAGGGGAAGGGTGGGTGGCTACACCTTC
.	.	TRBV23-1	TRBJ2-2	CASSQSFRTTNTGELFF	TGCGCCAGCAGTCAATCTTTCCGGACAACTAACACCGGGGAGCTGTTTTTT
.	.	TRBV9	TRBJ1-1	CASSTGYTEAFF	TGTGCCAGCAGTACAGGGTACACTGAAGCTTTCTTT
.	.	TRBV29-1	TRBJ2-3	CSVEEGGHGDTQYF	TGCAGCGTTGAAGAGGGGGGTCATGGAGATACGCAGTATTTT
TRBD1	.	TRBV4-1	TRBJ1-6	CASSQDEAGGVPLHF	TGCGCCAGCAGCCAAGATGAGGCAGGGGGTGTGCCCCTCCACTTT
TRBD1	once	TRBV9	TRBJ2-7	CASSIRTGDMIYEQYF	TGTGCCAGCAGCATAAGGACAGGGGATATGATCTACGAGCAGTACTTC
.	.	TRBV27	TRBJ2-1	CASSRYNEQFF	TGTGCCAGCAGTCGTTACAATGAGCAGTTCTTC
.	.	TRBV27	TRBJ2-2	CASSTRGSFPGELFF	TGTGCCAGCAGTACGAGGGGGTCGTTTCCCGGGGAGCTGTTTTTT
TRBD2	.	TRBV28	TRBJ2-7	CASSTTSGRGTYEQYF	TGTGCCAGCAGTACTACTAGCGGGAGAGGGACCTACGAGCAGTACTTC
TRBD2	once	TRBV3-1/TRBV3-2	TRBJ2-3	CASRRTSGSLYTQYF	TGTGCCAGCAGGCGGACTAGCGGGAGTTTATATACGCAGTATTTT
TRBD1	.	TRBV24-1	TRBJ2-2	CATSPSPQGIGTGELFF	TGTGCCACCAGTCCCAGCCCACAGGGGATTGGCACCGGGGAGCTGTTTTTT
TRBD1	few	TRBV2	TRBJ1-2	CASSVVRDRGSGYTF	TGTGCCAGCAGTGTCGTCCGGGACAGGGGTTCGGGCTACACCTTC
TRBD1	.	TRBV5-4	TRBJ1-2	CASSLGGQGGNYGYTF	TGTGCCAGCAGCTTGGGGGGACAGGGCGGAAACTATGGCTACACCTTC
.	.	TRBV5-6	TRBJ2-3	CASSLTGALFAHTDTQYF	TGTGCCAGCAGCTTGACAGGAGCCTTATTCGCACACACAGATACGCAGTATTTT
TRBD1	.	TRBV10-3	TRBJ1-2	CAISGPTGPFYGYTF	TGTGCCATCAGTGGACCGACAGGGCCCTTTTATGGCTACACCTTC
.	.	TRBV24-1	TRBJ2-3	CATSDPRDTSTDTQYF	TGTGCCACCAGTGACCCCCGGGACACAAGCACAGATACGCAGTATTTT
.	.	TRBV5-1	TRBJ2-3	CASSLLFRVSDTQYF	TGCGCCAGCAGCTTGCTCTTCAGGGTATCAGATACGCAGTATTTT
TRBD1	.	TRBV11-3	TRBJ1-3	CASSTGTGGMWNTIYF	TGTGCCAGCAGCACCGGGACAGGGGGGATGTGGAACACCATATATTTT
.	.	TRBV11-3	TRBJ1-1	CASSPDGLGGGNTEAFF	TGTGCCAGCAGCCCAGACGGGTTGGGGGGTGGGAACACTGAAGCTTTCTTT
.	few	TRBV5-1	TRBJ1-5	CASSPTGNQPQHF	TGCGCCAGCAGCCCCACAGGTAATCAGCCCCAGCATTTT